The 20 T cell receptor beta chains listed next were all sequenced from one sample in a study of blood T cell repertoires in COVID-19. Only in-frame clones appear in the TCRdb table, and some are missing; sequencing was by immunoSEQ multiplex PCR. The sample has about 160,000 clones; roughly 80% are singletons. Sequenced input: PBMCs or T cells enriched from blood (not recorded which). The receptors were sampled from a woman aged 40 to 49 with acute COVID-19.

V and J are TRBV3-1 (or the pseudogene TRBV3-2) and TRBJ2-7; 8 positions match TRBD2. J lost 5 bases, V lost 3 bases, and 9 bases had no gene match. Germline V CDR1 and CDR2: LGHDT, YNNKEL (reference sequence). This CDR3 spans 15 amino acids. CDR3: CASSHRSGMRDEQYF. In DNA form, the CDR3 reads TGTGCCAGCAGCCATCGTAGCGGGATGCGGGACGAGCAGTACTTC.

The chain is built from TRBV11-3 and TRBJ2-1; TRBD2 matches 8 bases. V gave up 3 bases and J gave up 7 bases; unmatched junction bases: 8. The germline V gene encodes CDR1 SGHNT and CDR2 YENEEA. The CDR3 runs 15 residues. The CDR3 sequence: CASSFEGLVTNEQFF. CDR3 DNA: TGTGCCAGCAGCTTTGAGGGACTAGTGACAAATGAGCAGTTCTTC.

This clone appeared a single time. The chain uses TRBV5-6 and TRBJ1-2; TRBD1 is a possible D gene (6 bases). The CDR3 length is 15 residues. The V gene lost 6 bases and the J gene lost 4 bases, with 19 bases spanning the gap. Germline V CDR1 and CDR2: SGHDT, YYEEEE. For the CDR3, the DNA is TGTGCCAGCAATTACGGTTCGCAGGGGCCCTATGGCTACACCTTC. This encodes CASNYGSQGPYGYTF.

The genes are TRBV19 and TRBJ1-1, with TRBD1 identical over 10 bases. The CDR3 length is 13 residues. Germline-derived CDR1 and CDR2 are LNHDA and SQIVND (reference sequence). The J segment lost 5 bases and the V segment lost 8 bases, leaving 5 bases of the junction unmatched. CDR3 coding DNA: TGTGCCAGTGCCGACAGGGGGCTAACTGAAGCTTTCTTT. This gives the protein CASADRGLTEAFF.

The rearrangement uses TRBV24-1 and TRBJ2-2; TRBD2 agrees at 7 bases. CDR1 and CDR2 from the germline V gene are KGHDR and SFDVKD. V was clipped by 8 bases and J by 5 bases; unmatched bases: 10. The CDR3 has 15 amino acids. The CDR3 DNA is TGTGCCACCAATCCGGGAGCGGGATGGACCGGGGAGCTGTTTTTT. Translating gives CATNPGAGWTGELFF.

The chain combines TRBV19 with TRBJ1-1; D perhaps matches TRBD1 (6 bases). Looked up from germline, CDR1 is LNHDA and CDR2 is SQIVND (reference sequence). This CDR3 has 13 residues. The V end was cut by 4 bases, the J end by 7 bases, with 13 bases between. CDR3 nucleotides: TGTGCCAGTAGTAGTACAGGGTTAGATGAAGCTTTCTTT. It codes for CASSSTGLDEAFF.

The chain joins TRBV28 to TRBJ1-2, with D tentatively TRBD1 (5 bases). Germline values: CDR1 MDHEN, CDR2 SYDVKM. The germline V and J ends were trimmed by 6 bases and 3 bases, with 26 bases remaining between them. This CDR3 has 18 amino acids. The CDR3 DNA reads TGTGCCAGCAGCCGAATCTCTGGGGGGGGACGCGAGGACTATGGCTACACCTTC. Translated, it gives CASSRISGGGREDYGYTF.

This clone was seen just once. The chain couples TRBV7-3 to TRBJ2-3; D is perhaps TRBD2 (6 bases). Germline loops: CDR1 SGHTA, CDR2 FQGTGA. With 4 bases removed from V and 0 bases from J, the gap between germline ends came to 17 bases. The CDR3 spans 17 residues. In DNA, the CDR3 is TGTGCCAGCAGCTCCTTGGCGGGGTCATATAGCACAGATACGCAGTATTTT. Protein product: CASSSLAGSYSTDTQYF.

The chain joins TRBV20-1 to TRBJ2-3, with TRBD2 matching over 12 bases. This CDR3 contains 17 residues. CDR1 DFQATT and CDR2 SNEGSKA come from the germline V gene (reference sequence). Germline trimming cut 3 bases from V and 0 bases from J; bases unmatched to any gene: 7. CDR3 nucleotides: TGCAGTGCTAGTAACCTAGCGGGAGGGTCAAGCACAGATACGCAGTATTTT. Translated: CSASNLAGGSSTDTQYF.

The chain joins TRBV7-9 to TRBJ2-2; 11 bases agree with TRBD2. The germline CDR1 and CDR2 sequences are SEHNR and FQNEAQ (reference sequence). V gave up 7 bases and J gave up 3 bases; unmatched junction bases: 4. The CDR3 loop spans 15 amino acids. The CDR3 sequence is CASTLGLADTGELFF. The CDR3, as DNA: TGTGCCAGCACCCTGGGACTAGCGGACACCGGGGAGCTGTTTTTT.

The chain joins TRBV2 to TRBJ1-5; D call uncertain. The CDR3 is 13 residues long. Trimming stripped 4 bases from V and 0 bases from J, with 4 bases between. The germline V gene has CDR1 SNHLY and CDR2 FYNNEI. CDR3 amino acids: CASSVYSNQPQHF. The CDR3 nucleotides read TGTGCCAGCAGTGTGTATAGCAATCAGCCCCAGCATTTT.

The chain is built from TRBV11-2 and TRBJ1-1; possibly TRBD1 for D (5 bases). This CDR3 is 15 amino acids long. Deletions cut 5 bases from V and 1 base from J, with 14 bases between. CDR1 is SGHAT and CDR2 is FQNNGV in the germline V gene. The CDR3 DNA is TGTGCCAGCAGCCCCAGGGTGGGATCGAACACTGAAGCTTTCTTT. Translating gives CASSPRVGSNTEAFF.

This chain links TRBV3-1 (or the pseudogene TRBV3-2) with TRBJ1-1, with D perhaps matching TRBD1 (6 bases). Deletions cut 2 bases from V and 11 bases from J, with 15 bases between. The CDR3 runs 13 residues. Germline V CDR1 and CDR2: LGHDT, YNNKEL (reference sequence). The CDR3 here is CASSQSQGQEAFF. DNA of the CDR3: TGTGCCAGCAGCCAAAGTCAGGGGCAGGAGGCTTTCTTT.

The chain has TRBV11-2 and TRBJ2-7, with D maybe TRBD1 (6 bases). Germline values: CDR1 SGHAT, CDR2 FQNNGV. The V gene lost 0 bases and the J gene lost 4 bases, with 7 bases spanning the gap. The CDR3 contains 13 residues. The CDR3 bases are TGTGCCAGCAGCTTAGAACAGGGTTACGAGCAGTACTTC. This encodes CASSLEQGYEQYF.

The gene calls are TRBV7-2 and TRBJ2-2; 7 bases are shared with TRBD2. The V gene end was trimmed by 4 bases and the J gene end by 2 bases; junction bases not matched to a gene: 7. The CDR3 is 16 residues long. The germline V gene has CDR1 SGHTA and CDR2 FQGNSA. CDR3 nucleotide sequence: TGTGCCAGCAGCTATGGACTAGGATTTAACACCGGGGAGCTGTTTTTT. Residues: CASSYGLGFNTGELFF.

The chain links TRBV18 to TRBJ2-2; 7 bases are shared with TRBD2. Germline V gene sequence: CDR1 KGHSH, CDR2 LQKENI. V shed 1 base, J shed 4 bases, and the junction held 9 bases outside the gene matches. The CDR3 has 17 residues. This chain's CDR3 is CASSPLGGRALTGELFF. The CDR3 nucleotides read TGTGCCAGCTCACCACTCGGAGGGAGGGCCCTCACCGGGGAGCTGTTTTTT.

This clone was detected a few times. V is TRBV28 and J is TRBJ1-1; the D gene is possibly TRBD1 (5 bases). V dropped 5 bases and J dropped 4 bases, with 14 bases sitting between them. This CDR3 comprises 14 residues. Germline V gene data show CDR1 as MDHEN and CDR2 as SYDVKM. Here the CDR3 reads CASSPPGGGTEAFF. DNA for the CDR3: TGTGCCAGCAGTCCTCCCGGGGGGGGCACTGAAGCTTTCTTT.

Details on this clone: A junction boundary mismatches the germline segment, possibly from a read error. The genes are TRBV7-7 and TRBJ2-1; 13 nucleotides line up with TRBD2. Germline CDR1 is SSHAT and CDR2 is FNYEAQ (reference sequence). The CDR3 extends over 18 amino acids. The CDR3 loop reads CASSLHPTSGRTYNEQFF. The DNA for the CDR3 is TGTGCTAGCAGCCTCCACCCGACTAGCGGGAGGACCTACAATGAGCAGTTCTTC.

The chain is built from TRBV29-1 and TRBJ1-1; no clear D gene. Trimming shortened V by 6 bases and J by 3 bases, and 14 bases separated the two germline ends. This CDR3 has 13 amino acids. CDR1 is SQVTM and CDR2 is ANQGSEA in the germline V gene. The CDR3 here is CSVEPQVYTEAFF. The CDR3 DNA reads TGCAGCGTAGAGCCCCAGGTTTACACTGAAGCTTTCTTT.

This clone was recorded once. The chain is built from TRBV7-3 and TRBJ2-1; no firm D call. This CDR3 has 13 amino acids. The germline V gene encodes CDR1 SGHTA and CDR2 FQGTGA. V was trimmed by 7 bases and J by 9 bases, leaving 16 bases between them. The CDR3 DNA sequence: TGTGCCAGCAAGGTGGGCCCACATGGTGAGCAGTTCTTC. It translates to CASKVGPHGEQFF.